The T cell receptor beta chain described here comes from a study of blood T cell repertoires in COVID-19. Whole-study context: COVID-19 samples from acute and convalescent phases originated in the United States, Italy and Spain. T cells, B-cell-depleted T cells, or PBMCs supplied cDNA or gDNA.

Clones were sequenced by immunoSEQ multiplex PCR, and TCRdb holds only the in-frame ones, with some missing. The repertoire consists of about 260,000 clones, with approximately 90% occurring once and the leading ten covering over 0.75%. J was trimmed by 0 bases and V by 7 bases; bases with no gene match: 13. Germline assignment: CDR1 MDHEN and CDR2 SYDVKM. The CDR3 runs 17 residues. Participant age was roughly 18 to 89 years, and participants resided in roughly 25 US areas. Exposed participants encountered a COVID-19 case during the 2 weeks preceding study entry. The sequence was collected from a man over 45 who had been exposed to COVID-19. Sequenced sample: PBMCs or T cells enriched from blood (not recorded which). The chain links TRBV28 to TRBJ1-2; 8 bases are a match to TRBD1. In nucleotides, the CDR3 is TGTGCCAGCACAAAAACGACAGGGGCGACCGCTAACTATGGCTACACCTTC. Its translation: CASTKTTGATANYGYTF.